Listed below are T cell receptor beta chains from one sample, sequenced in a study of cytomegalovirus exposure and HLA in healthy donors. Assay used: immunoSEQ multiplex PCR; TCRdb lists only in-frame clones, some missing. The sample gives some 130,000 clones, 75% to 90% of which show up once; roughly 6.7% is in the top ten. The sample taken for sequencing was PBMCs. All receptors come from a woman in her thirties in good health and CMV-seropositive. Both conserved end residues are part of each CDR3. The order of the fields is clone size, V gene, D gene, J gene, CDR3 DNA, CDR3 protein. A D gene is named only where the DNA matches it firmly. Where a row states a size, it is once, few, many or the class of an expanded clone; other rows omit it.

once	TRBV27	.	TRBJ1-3	TGTGCCAGCAGTTTACGGGGGTCGAACACCATATATTTT	CASSLRGSNTIYF
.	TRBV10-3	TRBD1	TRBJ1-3	TGTGCCATCAGTCCAACGGGACAGCTCTACTCTGGAAACACCATATATTTT	CAISPTGQLYSGNTIYF
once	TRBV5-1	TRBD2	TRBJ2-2	TGCGCCAGCGCCCCTCCAAGGCGGGAGGGAGGAACCGGGGAGCTGTTTTTT	CASAPPRREGGTGELFF
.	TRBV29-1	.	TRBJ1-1	TGCAGCGTTGAAGTAGGGGGAAGCACTGAAGCTTTCTTT	CSVEVGGSTEAFF
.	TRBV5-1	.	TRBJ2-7	TGCGCCAGCAGCTTAGATCCGTCCTACCTCCTCCACGAGCAGTACTTC	CASSLDPSYLLHEQYF
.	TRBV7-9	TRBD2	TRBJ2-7	TGTGCCAGCAGCTTGGGGGGGAGGCTCCCCATCCCAGAGCAGTACTTC	CASSLGGRLPIPEQYF
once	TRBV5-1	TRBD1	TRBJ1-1	TGCGCCAGCAGCCCGGGACAGACCCCTGAAGCTTTCTTT	CASSPGQTPEAFF
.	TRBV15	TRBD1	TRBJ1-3	TGTGCCACCAGCAGAGATACAGGGGGCTCTGGAAACACCATATATTTT	CATSRDTGGSGNTIYF
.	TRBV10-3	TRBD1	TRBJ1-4	TGTGCCACCCGGGATACAGGGGATGAAAAACTGTTTTTT	CATRDTGDEKLFF
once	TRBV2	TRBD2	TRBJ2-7	TGTGCCAGCAGGTCGGCTGTGCTAGCGGGAGTGGAGCAGTACTTC	CASRSAVLAGVEQYF
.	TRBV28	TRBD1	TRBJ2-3	TGTGCCAGCACACTACTTGTGGGGACAGGGAGGAATACGCAGTATTTT	CASTLLVGTGRNTQYF
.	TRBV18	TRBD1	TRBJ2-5	TGTGCCAGCTCACACTTCCGGGACAGAGAGACCCAGTACTTC	CASSHFRDRETQYF
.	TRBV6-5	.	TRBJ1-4	TGTGCCAGCAGTTACCAGCGGTCTAATGAAAAACTGTTTTTT	CASSYQRSNEKLFF
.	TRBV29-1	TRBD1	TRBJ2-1	TGCAGCGTTGAAGATATAGAGACAGGGGGCTACTACAATGAGCAGTTCTTC	CSVEDIETGGYYNEQFF
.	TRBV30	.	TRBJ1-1	TGTGCCTGGAGTGGAGCGGGGGGGAGCACTGAAGCTTTCTTT	CAWSGAGGSTEAFF
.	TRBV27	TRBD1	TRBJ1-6	TGTGCCAGCAGTACGACAGGGACTAGCTCCTATAATTCACCCCTCCACTTT	CASSTTGTSSYNSPLHF
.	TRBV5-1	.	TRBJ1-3	TGCGCCAGCAGCCCCGGACCGGGAGGTTACGGAAACACCATATATTTT	CASSPGPGGYGNTIYF
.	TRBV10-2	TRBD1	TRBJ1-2	TGCGCCAGCAGTGAGTCGCGGGCAGGGTGGACAGGGGGCTTAAACTATGGCTACACCTTC	CASSESRAGWTGGLNYGYTF
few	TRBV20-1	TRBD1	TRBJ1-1	TGCAGTGCTGGGGACAGGGCTGAAGCTTTCTTT	CSAGDRAEAFF
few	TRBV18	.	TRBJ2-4	TGTGCCAGCTCAAACAGAGAGACAAACATTCAGTACTTC	CASSNRETNIQYF
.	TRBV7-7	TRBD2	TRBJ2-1	TGTGCCAGCAGCTTAGCGGATACTGCGGGGGGGCCGTCCTACAATGAGCAGTTCTTC	CASSLADTAGGPSYNEQFF
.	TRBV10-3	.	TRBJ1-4	TGTGCCATCAGTGAGAGTGAGGAAAAACTGTTTTTT	CAISESEEKLFF
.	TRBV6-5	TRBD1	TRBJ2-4	TGTGCCAGCAGATCCGGGACAGTAGCCAAAAACATTCAGTACTTC	CASRSGTVAKNIQYF
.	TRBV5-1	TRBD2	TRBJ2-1	TGCGCCAGCAGCCAAAAGGGGACTAGCGGGGGTGATGAGCAGTTCTTC	CASSQKGTSGGDEQFF
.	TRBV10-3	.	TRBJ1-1	TGTGCCATCAGTGAGGGACAGTTGAACACTGAAGCTTTCTTT	CAISEGQLNTEAFF
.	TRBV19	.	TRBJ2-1	TGTGCCAGTAGTACACTAGGCCGGGGCTACAATGAGCAGTTCTTC	CASSTLGRGYNEQFF
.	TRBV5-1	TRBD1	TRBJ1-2	TGCGCCAGCAGCTTTTTGACAGGGGCCGGGGGCTACACCTTC	CASSFLTGAGGYTF
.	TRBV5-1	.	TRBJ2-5	TGCGCCAGCACCAGATCAGGGTTCCAAGAGACCCAGTACTTC	CASTRSGFQETQYF